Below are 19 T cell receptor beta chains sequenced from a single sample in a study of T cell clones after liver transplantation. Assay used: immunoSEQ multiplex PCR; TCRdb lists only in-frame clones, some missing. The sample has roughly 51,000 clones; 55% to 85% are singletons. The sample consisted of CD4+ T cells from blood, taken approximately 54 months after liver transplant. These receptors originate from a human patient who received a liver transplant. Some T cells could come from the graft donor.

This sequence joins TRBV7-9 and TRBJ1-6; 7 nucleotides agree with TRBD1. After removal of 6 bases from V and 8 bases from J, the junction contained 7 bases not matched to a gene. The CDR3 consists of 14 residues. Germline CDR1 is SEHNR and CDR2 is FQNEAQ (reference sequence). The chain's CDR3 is CASRLQGRYSPLHF. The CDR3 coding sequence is TGTGCCAGCAGACTACAGGGGCGTTATTCACCCCTCCACTTT.

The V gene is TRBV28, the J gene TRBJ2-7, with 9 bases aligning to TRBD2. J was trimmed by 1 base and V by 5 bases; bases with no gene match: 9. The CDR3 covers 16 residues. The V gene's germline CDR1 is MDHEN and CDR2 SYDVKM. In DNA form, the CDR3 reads TGTGCCAGCAGTCCGTGGGGAGCGGGGGGTTCCTACGAGCAGTACTTC. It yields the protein CASSPWGAGGSYEQYF.

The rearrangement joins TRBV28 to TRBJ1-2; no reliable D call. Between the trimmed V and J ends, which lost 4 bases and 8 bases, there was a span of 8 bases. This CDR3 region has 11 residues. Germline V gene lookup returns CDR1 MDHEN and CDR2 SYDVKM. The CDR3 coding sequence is TGTGCCAGCAGTTCCCAAGGAGGCTACACCTTC. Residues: CASSSQGGYTF.

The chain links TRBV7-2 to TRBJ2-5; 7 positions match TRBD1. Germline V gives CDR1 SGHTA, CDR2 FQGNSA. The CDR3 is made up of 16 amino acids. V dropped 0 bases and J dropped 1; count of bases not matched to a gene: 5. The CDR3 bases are TGTGCCAGCAGCTTAGCGCTGGGACAGTCCCAAGAGACCCAGTACTTC. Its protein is CASSLALGQSQETQYF.

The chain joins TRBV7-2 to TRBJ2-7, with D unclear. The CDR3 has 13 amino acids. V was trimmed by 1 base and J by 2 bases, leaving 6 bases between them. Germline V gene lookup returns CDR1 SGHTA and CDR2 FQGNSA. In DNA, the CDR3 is TGTGCCAGCAGCTTAGTGGGCCCCTACGAGCAGTACTTC. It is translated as CASSLVGPYEQYF.

CDR3 residues: CASSYLKTGDYGYTF. CDR3 bases: TGTGCCAGCAGTTACTTAAAGACAGGGGACTATGGCTACACCTTC. V is TRBV6-6 and J is TRBJ1-2; 8 bases line up with TRBD1. The trim removed 1 base at V and 3 bases at J, leaving 4 bases unmatched. Germline V gene lookup returns CDR1 MNHNY and CDR2 SVGAGI (reference sequence). This CDR3 is built from 15 residues.

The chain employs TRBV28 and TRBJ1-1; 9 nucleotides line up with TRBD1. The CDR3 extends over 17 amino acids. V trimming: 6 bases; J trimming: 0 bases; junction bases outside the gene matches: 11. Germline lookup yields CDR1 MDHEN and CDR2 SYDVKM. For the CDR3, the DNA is TGTGCCAGCAGACCTGGTGGACAGGGGAGGATGAACACTGAAGCTTTCTTT. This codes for CASRPGGQGRMNTEAFF.

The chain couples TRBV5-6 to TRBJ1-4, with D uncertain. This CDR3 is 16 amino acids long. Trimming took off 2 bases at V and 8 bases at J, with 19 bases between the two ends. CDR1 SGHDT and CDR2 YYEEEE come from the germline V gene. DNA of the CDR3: TGTGCCAGCAGCTTAGAATATGGGAGCAGGACGGAAAAACTGTTTTTT. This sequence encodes CASSLEYGSRTEKLFF.

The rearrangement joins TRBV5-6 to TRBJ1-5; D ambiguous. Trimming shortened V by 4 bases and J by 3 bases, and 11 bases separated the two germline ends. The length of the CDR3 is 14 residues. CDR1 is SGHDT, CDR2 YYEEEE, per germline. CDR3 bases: TGTGCCAGCAGCCGAATTGGGAACAATCAGCCCCAGCATTTT. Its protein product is CASSRIGNNQPQHF. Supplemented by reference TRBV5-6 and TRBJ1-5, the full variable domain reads DAGVTQSPTHLIKTRGQQVTLRCSPKSGHDTVSWYQQALGQGPQFIFQYYEEEERQRGNFPDRFSGHQFPNYSSELNVNALLLGDSALYLCASSRIGNNQPQHFGDGTRLSIL.

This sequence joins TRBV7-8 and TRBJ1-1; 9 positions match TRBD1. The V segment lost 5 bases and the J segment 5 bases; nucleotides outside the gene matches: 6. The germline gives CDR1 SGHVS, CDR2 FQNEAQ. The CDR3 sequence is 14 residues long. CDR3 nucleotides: TGTGCCAGCAGCGGGACAGGGAAAGGGACTGAAGCTTTCTTT. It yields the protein CASSGTGKGTEAFF.

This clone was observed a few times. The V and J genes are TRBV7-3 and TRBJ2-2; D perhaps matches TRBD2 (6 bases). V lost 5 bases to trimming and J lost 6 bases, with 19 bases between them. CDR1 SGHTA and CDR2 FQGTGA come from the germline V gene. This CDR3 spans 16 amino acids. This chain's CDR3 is CASSLMSATGAGELFF. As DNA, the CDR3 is TGTGCCAGCAGCCTTATGAGTGCTACGGGGGCCGGGGAGCTGTTTTTT.

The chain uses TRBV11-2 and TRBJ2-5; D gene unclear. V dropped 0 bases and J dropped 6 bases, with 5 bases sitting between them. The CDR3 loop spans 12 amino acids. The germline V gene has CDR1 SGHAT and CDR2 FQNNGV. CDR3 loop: CASSLDQQTQYF. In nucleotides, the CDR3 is TGTGCCAGCAGCTTAGATCAACAGACCCAGTACTTC.

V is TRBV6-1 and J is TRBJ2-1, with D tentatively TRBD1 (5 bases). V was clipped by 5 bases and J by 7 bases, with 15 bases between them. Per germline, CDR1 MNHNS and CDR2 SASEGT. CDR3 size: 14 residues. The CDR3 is CASSLDSMVNEQFF. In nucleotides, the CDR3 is TGTGCCAGCAGTCTTGACAGTATGGTTAATGAGCAGTTCTTC.

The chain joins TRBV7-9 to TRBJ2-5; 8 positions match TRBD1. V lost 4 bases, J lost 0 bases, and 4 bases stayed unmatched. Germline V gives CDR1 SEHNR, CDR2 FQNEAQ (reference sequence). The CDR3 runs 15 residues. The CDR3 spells CASSWGTGYQETQYF. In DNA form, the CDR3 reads TGTGCCAGCAGCTGGGGGACAGGCTACCAAGAGACCCAGTACTTC.

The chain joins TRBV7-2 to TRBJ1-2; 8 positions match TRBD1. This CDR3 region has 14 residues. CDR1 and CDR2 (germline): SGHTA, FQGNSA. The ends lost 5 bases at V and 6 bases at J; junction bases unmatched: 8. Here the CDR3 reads CASSDMTGVNGYTF. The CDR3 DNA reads TGTGCCAGCAGCGACATGACAGGGGTCAATGGCTACACCTTC.

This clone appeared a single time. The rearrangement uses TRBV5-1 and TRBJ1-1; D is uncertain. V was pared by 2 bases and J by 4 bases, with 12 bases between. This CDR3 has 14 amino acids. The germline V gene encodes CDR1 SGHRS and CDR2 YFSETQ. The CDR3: CASSFDGRRTEAFF. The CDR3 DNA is TGCGCCAGCAGCTTCGACGGTAGGCGCACTGAAGCTTTCTTT.

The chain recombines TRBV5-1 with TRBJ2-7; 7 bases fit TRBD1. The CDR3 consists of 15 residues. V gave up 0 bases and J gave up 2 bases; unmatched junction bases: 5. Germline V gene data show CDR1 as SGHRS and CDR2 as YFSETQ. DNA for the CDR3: TGCGCCAGCAGCTTGGAGGGGACAGTAGCCTACGAGCAGTACTTC. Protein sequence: CASSLEGTVAYEQYF.

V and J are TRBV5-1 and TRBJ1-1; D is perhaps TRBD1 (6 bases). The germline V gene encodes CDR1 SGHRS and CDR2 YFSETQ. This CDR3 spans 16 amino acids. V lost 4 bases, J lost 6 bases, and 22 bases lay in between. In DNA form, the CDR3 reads TGCGCCAGCAGCCCATCATTCCAGGGGTTTGGGGCTGAAGCTTTCTTT. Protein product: CASSPSFQGFGAEAFF.

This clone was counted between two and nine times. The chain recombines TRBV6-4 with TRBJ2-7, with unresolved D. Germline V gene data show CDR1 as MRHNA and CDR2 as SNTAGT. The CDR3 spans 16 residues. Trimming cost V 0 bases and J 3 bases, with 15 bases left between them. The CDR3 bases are TGTGCCAGCAGTGACTCGCCTTCCAGGACGGACTACGAGCAGTACTTC. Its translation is CASSDSPSRTDYEQYF.